Described below is a single TCR beta chain sequence and its context. J was trimmed by 11 bases and V by 5 bases; bases with no gene match: 10. In germline, CDR1 is GTSNPN, CDR2 SVGIG (reference sequence). The CDR3 contains 13 residues. The data were obtained in a study of T cell changes during pregnancy in multiple sclerosis. Data came from immunoSEQ multiplex PCR; TCRdb stores just in-frame clones and leaves some out. The sample includes 75,000 to 95,000 clones, roughly 92% of them seen just once. The specimen was peripheral blood, collected after pregnancy. The chain carries TRBV30 and TRBJ1-4; 8 bases match TRBD1. The clonotype comes from a female donor with multiple sclerosis, enrolled in a pregnancy study. The CDR3 loop reads CAWQDRGGRKLFF. The DNA for the CDR3 is TGTGCCTGGCAAGACAGGGGAGGGAGGAAACTGTTTTTT.